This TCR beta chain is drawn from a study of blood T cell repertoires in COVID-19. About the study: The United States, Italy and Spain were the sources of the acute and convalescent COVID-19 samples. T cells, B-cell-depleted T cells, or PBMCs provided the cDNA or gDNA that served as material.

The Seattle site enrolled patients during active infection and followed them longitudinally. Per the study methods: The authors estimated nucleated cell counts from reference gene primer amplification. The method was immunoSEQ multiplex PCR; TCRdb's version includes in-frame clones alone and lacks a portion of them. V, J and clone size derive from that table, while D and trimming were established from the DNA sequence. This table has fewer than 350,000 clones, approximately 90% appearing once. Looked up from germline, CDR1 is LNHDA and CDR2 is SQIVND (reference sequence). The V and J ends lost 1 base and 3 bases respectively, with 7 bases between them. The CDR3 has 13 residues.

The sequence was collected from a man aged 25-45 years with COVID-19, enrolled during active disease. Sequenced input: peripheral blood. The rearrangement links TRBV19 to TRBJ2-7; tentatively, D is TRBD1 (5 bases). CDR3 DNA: TGTGCCAGTAGTATAGTAGGGGTCTACGAGCAGTACTTC. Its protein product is CASSIVGVYEQYF.